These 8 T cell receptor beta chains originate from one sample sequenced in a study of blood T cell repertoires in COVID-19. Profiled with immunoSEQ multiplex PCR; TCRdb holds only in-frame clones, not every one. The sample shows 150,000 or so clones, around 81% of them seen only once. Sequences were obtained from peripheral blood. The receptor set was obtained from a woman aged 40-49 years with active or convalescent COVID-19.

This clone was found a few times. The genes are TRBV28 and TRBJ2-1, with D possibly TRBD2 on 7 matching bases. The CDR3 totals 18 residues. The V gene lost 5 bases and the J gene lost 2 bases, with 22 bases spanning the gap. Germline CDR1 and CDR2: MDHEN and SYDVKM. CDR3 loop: CASSPGDYRVPTYNEQFF. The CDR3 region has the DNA TGTGCCAGCAGTCCAGGGGACTACAGGGTTCCGACCTACAATGAGCAGTTCTTC.

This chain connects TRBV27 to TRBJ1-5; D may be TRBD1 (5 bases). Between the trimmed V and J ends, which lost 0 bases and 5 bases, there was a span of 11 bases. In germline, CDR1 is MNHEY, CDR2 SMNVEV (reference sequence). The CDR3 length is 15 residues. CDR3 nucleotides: TGTGCCAGCAGTTTATCGGACCCAGGGCATCAGCCCCAGCATTTT. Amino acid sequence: CASSLSDPGHQPQHF.

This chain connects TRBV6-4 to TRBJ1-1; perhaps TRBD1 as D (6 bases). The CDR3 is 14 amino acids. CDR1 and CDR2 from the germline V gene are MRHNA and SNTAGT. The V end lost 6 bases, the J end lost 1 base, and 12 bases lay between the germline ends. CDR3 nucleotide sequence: TGTGCCAGCAGAAAGGACAGACGGAACACTGAAGCTTTCTTT. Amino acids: CASRKDRRNTEAFF.

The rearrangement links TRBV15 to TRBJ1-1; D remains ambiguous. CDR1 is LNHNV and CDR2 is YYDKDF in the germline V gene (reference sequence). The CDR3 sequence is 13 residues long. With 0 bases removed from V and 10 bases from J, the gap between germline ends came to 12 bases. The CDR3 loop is CATSRDLRPRAFF. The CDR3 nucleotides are TGTGCCACCAGCAGAGATCTGCGCCCCCGAGCTTTCTTT.

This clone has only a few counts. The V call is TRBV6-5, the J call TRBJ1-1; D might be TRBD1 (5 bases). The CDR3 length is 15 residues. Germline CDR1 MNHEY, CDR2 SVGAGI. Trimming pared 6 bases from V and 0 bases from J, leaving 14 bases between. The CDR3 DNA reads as TGTGCCAGCAGACAGACGATGACAGTGAACACTGAAGCTTTCTTT. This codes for CASRQTMTVNTEAFF.

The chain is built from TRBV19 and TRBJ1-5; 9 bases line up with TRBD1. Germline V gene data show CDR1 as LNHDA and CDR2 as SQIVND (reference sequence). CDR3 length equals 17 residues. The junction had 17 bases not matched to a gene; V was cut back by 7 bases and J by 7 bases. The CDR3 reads CASNLGTGFVPSQPQHF. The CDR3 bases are TGTGCCAGTAACCTCGGGACAGGGTTCGTTCCGTCCCAGCCCCAGCATTTT.

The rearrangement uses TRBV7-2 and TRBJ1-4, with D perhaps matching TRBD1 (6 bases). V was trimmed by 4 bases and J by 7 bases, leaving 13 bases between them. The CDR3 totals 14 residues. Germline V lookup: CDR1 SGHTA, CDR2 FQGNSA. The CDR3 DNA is TGTGCCAGCAGCTCTCAACAGGGTGTTGAAAAACTGTTTTTT. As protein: CASSSQQGVEKLFF.

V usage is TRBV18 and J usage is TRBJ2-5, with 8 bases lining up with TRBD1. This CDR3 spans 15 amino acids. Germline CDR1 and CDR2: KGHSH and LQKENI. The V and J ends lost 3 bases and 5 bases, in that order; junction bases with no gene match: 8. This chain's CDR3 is CASSPDRVRMETQYF. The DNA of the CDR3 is TGTGCCAGCTCACCGGACAGGGTCAGGATGGAGACCCAGTACTTC. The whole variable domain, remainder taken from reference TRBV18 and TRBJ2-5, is NAGVMQNPRHLVRRRGQEARLRCSPMKGHSHVYWYRQLPEEGLKFMVYLQKENIIDESGMPKERFSAEFPKEGPSILRIQQVVRGDSAAYFCASSPDRVRMETQYFGPGTRLLVL.